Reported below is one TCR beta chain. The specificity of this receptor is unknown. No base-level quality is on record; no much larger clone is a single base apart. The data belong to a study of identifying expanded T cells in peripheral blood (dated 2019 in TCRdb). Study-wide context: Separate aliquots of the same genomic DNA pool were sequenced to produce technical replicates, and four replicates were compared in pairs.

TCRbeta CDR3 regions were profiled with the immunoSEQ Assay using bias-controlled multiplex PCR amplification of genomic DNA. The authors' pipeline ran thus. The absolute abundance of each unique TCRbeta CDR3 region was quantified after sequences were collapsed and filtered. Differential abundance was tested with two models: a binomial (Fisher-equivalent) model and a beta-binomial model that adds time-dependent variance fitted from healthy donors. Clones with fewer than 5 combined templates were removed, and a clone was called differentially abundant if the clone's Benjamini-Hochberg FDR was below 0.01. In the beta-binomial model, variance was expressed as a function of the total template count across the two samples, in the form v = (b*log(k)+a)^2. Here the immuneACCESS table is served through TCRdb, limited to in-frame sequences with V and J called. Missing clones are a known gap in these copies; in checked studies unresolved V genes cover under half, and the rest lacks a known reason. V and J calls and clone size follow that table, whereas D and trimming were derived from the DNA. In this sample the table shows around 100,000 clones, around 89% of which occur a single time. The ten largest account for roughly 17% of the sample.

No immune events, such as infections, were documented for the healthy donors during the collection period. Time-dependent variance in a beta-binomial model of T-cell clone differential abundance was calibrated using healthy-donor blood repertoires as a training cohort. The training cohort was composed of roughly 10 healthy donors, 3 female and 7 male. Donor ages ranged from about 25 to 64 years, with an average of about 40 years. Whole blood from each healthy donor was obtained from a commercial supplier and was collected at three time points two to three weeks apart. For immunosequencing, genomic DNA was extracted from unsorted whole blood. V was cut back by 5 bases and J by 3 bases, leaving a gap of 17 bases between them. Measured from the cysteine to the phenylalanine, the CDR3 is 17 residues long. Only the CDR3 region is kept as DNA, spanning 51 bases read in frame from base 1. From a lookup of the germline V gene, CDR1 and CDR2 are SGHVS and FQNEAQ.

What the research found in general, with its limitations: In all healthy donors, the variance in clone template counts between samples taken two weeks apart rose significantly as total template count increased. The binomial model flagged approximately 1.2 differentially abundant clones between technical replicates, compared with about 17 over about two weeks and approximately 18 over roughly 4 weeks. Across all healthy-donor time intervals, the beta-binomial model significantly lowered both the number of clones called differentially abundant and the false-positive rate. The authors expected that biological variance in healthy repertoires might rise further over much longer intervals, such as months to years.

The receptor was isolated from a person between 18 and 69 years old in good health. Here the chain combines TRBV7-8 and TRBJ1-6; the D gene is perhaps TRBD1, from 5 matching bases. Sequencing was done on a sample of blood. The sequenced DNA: TGTGCCAGCAGCCAGAGCGCCGGGGCCAGCTATAATTCACCCCTCCACTTT. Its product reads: CASSQSAGASYNSPLHF.